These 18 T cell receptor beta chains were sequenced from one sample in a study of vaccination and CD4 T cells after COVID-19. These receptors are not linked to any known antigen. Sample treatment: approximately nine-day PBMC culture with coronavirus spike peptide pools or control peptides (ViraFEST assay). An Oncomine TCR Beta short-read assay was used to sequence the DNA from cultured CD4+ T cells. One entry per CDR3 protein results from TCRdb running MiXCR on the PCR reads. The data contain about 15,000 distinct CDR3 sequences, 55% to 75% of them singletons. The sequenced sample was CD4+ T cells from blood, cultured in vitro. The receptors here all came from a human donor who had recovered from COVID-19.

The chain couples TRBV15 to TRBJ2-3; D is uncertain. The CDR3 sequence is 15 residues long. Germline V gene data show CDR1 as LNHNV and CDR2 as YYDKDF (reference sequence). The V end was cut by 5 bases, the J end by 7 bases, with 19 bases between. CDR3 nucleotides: TGTGCCACCAGCGGGGTTCTGGGAAAACTAAATACGCAGTATTTT. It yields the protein CATSGVLGKLNTQYF.

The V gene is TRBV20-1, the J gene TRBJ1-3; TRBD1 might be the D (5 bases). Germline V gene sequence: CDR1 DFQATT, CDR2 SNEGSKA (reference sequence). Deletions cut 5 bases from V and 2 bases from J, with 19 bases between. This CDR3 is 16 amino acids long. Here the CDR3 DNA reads TGCAGTGCTCGCGAAGGGGAAGGAGGTGCTGGAAACACCATATATTTT. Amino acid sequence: CSAREGEGGAGNTIYF.

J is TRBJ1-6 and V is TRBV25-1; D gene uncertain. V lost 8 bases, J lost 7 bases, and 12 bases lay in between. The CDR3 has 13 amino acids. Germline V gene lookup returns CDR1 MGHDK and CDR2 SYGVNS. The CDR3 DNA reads TGTGCCAGCCAGTTCGAAGGGAATTCACCCCTCCACTTT. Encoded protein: CASQFEGNSPLHF.

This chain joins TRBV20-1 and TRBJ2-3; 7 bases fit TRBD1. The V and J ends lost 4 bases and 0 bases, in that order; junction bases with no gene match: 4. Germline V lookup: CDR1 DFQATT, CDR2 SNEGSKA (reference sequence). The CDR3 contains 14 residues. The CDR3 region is CSATDRASTDTQYF. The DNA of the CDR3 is TGCAGTGCTACCGACAGGGCTAGCACAGATACGCAGTATTTT.

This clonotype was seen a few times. CDR3 amino acids: CSAPPGTGGAGQPQHF. DNA for the CDR3: TGCAGTGCCCCCCCCGGGACAGGGGGCGCGGGGCAGCCCCAGCATTTT. The chain couples TRBV20-1 to TRBJ1-5; 12 bases match TRBD1. Germline V gene lookup returns CDR1 DFQATT and CDR2 SNEGSKA (reference sequence). Unmatched junction bases numbered 13, after V lost 6 bases and J lost 7 bases. The CDR3 covers 16 residues.

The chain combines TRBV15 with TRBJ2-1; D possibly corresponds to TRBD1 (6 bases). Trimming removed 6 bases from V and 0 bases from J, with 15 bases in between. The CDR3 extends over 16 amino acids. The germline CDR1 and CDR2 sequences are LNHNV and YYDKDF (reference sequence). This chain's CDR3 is CATSRGTTSSYNEQFF. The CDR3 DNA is TGTGCCACCAGTAGGGGGACGACGAGCTCCTACAATGAGCAGTTCTTC. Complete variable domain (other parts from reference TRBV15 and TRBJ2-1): DAMVIQNPRYQVTQFGKPVTLSCSQTLNHNVMYWYQQKSSQAPKLLFHYYDKDFNNEADTPDNFQSRRPNTSFCFLDIRSPGLGDTAMYLCATSRGTTSSYNEQFFGPGTRLTVL.

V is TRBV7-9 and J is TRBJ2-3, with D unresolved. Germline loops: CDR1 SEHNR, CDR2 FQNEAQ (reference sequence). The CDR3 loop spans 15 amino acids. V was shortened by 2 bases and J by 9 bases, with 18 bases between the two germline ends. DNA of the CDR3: TGTGCCAGCAGCTTAAACAGTGTCAGCTCGGCAACGCAGTATTTT. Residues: CASSLNSVSSATQYF.

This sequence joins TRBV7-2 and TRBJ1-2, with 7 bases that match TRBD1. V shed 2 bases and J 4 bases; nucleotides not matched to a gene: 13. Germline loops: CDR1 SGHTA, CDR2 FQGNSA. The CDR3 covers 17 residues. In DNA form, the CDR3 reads TGTGCCAGCAGCTTAACTACCCTTGCACAGGGGCTCTATGGCTACACCTTC. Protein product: CASSLTTLAQGLYGYTF.

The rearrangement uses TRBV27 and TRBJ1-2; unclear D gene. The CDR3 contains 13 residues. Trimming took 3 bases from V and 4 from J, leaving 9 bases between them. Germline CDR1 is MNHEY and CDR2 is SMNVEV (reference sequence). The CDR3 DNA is TGTGCCAGCAGTTTTCGGGGATCCTATGGCTACACCTTC. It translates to CASSFRGSYGYTF.

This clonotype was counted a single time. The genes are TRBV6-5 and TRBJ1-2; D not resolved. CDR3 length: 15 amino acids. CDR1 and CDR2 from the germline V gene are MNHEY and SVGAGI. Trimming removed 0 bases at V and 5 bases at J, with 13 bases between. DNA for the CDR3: TGTGCCAGCAGTTACTCGGGGAGGTCCGTGTATGGCTACACCTTC. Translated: CASSYSGRSVYGYTF.

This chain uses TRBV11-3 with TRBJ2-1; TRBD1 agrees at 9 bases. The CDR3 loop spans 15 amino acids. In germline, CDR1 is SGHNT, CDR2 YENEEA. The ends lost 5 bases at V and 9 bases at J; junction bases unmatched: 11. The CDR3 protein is CASSPTPTGGGEQFF. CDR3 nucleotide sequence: TGTGCCAGCAGCCCCACCCCGACAGGGGGGGGTGAGCAGTTCTTC.

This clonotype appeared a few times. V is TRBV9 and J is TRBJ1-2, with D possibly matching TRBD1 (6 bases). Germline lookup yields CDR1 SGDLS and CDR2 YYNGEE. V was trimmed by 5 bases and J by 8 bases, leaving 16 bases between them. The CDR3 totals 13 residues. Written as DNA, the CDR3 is TGTGCCAGCAGAGCAACAGGGAGATGGGGCTACACCTTC. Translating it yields CASRATGRWGYTF. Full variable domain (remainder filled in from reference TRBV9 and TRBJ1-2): DSGVTQTPKHLITATGQRVTLRCSPRSGDLSVYWYQQSLDQGLQFLIQYYNGEERAKGNILERFSAQQFPDLHSELNLSSLELGDSALYFCASRATGRWGYTFGSGTRLTVV.

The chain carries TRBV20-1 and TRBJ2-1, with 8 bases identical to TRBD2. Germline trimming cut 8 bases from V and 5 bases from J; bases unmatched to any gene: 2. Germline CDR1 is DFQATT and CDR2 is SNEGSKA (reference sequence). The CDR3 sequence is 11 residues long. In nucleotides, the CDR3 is TGCAGTAGCGGGAGCGACAATGAGCAGTTCTTC. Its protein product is CSSGSDNEQFF.

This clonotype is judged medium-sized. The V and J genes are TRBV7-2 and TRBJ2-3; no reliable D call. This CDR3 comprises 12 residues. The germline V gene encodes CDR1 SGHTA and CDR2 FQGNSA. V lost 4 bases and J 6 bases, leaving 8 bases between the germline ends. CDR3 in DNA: TGTGCCAGCAGCTCGTACGGGGATACGCAGTATTTT. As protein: CASSSYGDTQYF.

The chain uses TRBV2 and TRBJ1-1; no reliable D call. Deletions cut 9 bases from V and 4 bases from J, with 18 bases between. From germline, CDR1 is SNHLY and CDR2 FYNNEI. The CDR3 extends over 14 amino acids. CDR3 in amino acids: CARGGGFAGTEAFF. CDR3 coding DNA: TGTGCCAGGGGTGGAGGGTTCGCGGGCACTGAAGCTTTCTTT.

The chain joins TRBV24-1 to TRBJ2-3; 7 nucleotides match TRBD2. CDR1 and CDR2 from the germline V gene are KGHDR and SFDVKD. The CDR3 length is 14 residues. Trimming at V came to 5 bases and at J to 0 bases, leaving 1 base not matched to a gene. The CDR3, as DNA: TGTGCCACCAGTGGTAGCGGGAGCACAGATACGCAGTATTTT. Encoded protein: CATSGSGSTDTQYF.

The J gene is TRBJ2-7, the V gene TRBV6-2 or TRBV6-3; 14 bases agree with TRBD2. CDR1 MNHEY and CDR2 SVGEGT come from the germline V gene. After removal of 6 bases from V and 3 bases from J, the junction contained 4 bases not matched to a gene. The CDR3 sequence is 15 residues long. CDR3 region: CASSGGLAGVYEQYF. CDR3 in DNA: TGTGCCAGCAGCGGGGGACTAGCGGGAGTCTACGAGCAGTACTTC.

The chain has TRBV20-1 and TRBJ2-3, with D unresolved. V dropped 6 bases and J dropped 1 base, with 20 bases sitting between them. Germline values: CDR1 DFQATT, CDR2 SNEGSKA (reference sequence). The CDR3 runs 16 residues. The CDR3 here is CSARSNSWPGTDTQYF. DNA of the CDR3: TGCAGTGCGCGGTCCAATTCCTGGCCTGGCACAGATACGCAGTATTTT.